This T cell receptor beta chain was retrieved from a study of T-cell memory formation after mild COVID-19. This clonotype was counted between two and nine times. Germline V gene sequence: CDR1 SGHTA, CDR2 FQGTGA. This CDR3 is 14 amino acids long. Trimming pared 3 bases from V and 2 bases from J, leaving 5 bases between. Amplification by 5'RACE using constant-segment primers produced TCR alpha and TCR beta cDNA libraries that carried sample barcodes and UMIs. Each CDR3 protein gets one entry after TCRdb re-called the 5' RACE reads with MiXCR. The table has about 180,000 distinct CDR3 sequences, approximately 16% seen once.

The J gene is TRBJ2-6, the V gene TRBV7-3; D not certain. This clonotype originated in an adult woman who had mild COVID-19 (a few samples of this study predate the infection). Cell type and time point are not known. Material: PBMCs or a T cell subset sorted from them (not recorded which). In DNA form, the CDR3 reads TGTGCCAGCAGCTTTTCCACTGGGGCCAACGTCCTGACTTTC. Translating gives CASSFSTGANVLTF.